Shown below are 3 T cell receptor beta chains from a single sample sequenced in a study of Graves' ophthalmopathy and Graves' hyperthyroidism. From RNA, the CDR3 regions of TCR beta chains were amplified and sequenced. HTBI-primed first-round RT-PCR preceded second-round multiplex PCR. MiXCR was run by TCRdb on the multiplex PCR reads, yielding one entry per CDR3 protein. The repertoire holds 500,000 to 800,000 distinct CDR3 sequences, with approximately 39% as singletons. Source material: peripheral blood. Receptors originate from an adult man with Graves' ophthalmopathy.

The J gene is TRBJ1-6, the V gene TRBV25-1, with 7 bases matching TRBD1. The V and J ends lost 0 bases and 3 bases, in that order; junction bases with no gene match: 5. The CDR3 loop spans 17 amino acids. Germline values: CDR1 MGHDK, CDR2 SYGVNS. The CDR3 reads CASSEYQGTDYNSPLHF. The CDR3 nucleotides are TGTGCCAGCAGTGAATACCAGGGGACAGACTATAATTCACCCCTCCACTTT.

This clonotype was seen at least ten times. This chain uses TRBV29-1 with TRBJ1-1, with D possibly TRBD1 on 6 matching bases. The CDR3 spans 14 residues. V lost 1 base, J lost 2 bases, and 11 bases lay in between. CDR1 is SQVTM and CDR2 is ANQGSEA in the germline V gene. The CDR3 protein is CSVEATGFNTEAFF. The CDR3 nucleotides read TGCAGCGTTGAAGCTACAGGGTTTAACACTGAAGCTTTCTTT.

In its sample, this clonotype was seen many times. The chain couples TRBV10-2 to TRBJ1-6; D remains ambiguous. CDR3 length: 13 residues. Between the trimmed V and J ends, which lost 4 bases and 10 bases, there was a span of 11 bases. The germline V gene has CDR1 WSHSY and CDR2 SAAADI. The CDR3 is CASSAAVPSPLHF. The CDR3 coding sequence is TGCGCCAGCAGTGCCGCGGTACCCTCACCCCTCCACTTT.